The clone carrying this T cell receptor beta chain has just a few counts. Its target is unknown. This entry is derived from a study of OX40 agonist ivuxolimab in advanced cancers. On the study more broadly: Patients enrolled in dose escalation were diagnosed with hepatocellular carcinoma, melanoma, renal cell or head and neck cancer. Three patients showed partial responses: one hepatocellular carcinoma and two cutaneous melanoma cases.

Profiling relied on immunoSEQ multiplex PCR, and the TCRdb table lists in-frame clones only, not all of them. The sample lists 45,000 to 50,000 clones; around nine tenths were seen once. Study-wide findings and caveats: Both CD4+ and CD8+ T cell populations in blood had undergone clonal expansion by week 6 at 0.1 to 3.0 mg/kg.

The specimen comprised CD4+ or CD8+ T cells sorted from blood, sampled in a trial of the OX40 agonist ivuxolimab. The clonotype originates from an adult with an advanced solid tumor such as melanoma, head and neck, liver or kidney cancer.

CDR3 loop: CAWSATVNTEAFF. The CDR3 DNA is TGTGCCTGGAGTGCGACTGTGAACACTGAAGCTTTCTTT. V gene TRBV30 combines with J gene TRBJ1-1; no firm D call. V was trimmed by 1 base and J by 0 bases, leaving 6 bases between them. This CDR3 region has 13 residues. The germline CDR1 and CDR2 sequences are GTSNPN and SVGIG (reference sequence).